This is a list of T cell receptor beta chains from one sample in a study of OX40 agonist ivuxolimab in advanced cancers. TCRdb's copy holds only in-frame clones and misses some; the assay was immunoSEQ multiplex PCR. Among 60,000 or so clones, approximately 90% were seen once, and the ten largest hold around 25%. Specimen: CD4+ or CD8+ T cells sorted from blood, collected in a trial of the OX40 agonist ivuxolimab. The receptor source for this set is an adult with an advanced solid tumor such as melanoma, head and neck, liver or kidney cancer. Each CDR3 is given with its conserved first and last residue. A D gene is named only where the DNA matches it firmly. Rows give clone size only sometimes, using once, few, many, or a class for an expanded clone.

j_call v_call d_call clone_size cdr3_nt cdr3_aa
TRBJ1-1 TRBV21-1 NA NA TGTGCCAGCAGCAAACCCCGCCGTTACACTGAAGCTTTCTTT CASSKPRRYTEAFF
TRBJ2-1 TRBV28 TRBD2 once TGTGCCAGCAGTTTAAGCCCCCTAGCGGGAGAGGGCAATGAGCAGTTCTTC CASSLSPLAGEGNEQFF
TRBJ1-2 TRBV5-1 NA NA TGCGCCAGCAGCTTGCAGGGGCCCTATGGCTACACCTTC CASSLQGPYGYTF
TRBJ2-1 TRBV6-5 NA NA TGTGCCAGCAGTTACGCAACCTACAATGAGCAGTTCTTC CASSYATYNEQFF
TRBJ1-3 TRBV28 NA NA TGTGCCAGCAGCGATCCAGGGGCTGGAAACACCATATATTTT CASSDPGAGNTIYF
TRBJ2-1 TRBV7-8 TRBD2 NA TGTGCCAGCAGCTTATCCCTCGGTAGCGGGGAAAATGAGCAGTTCTTC CASSLSLGSGENEQFF
TRBJ2-1 TRBV10-3 TRBD2 NA TGTGCCATCAGTCCGGGACTAACAACGGAATCCTACAATGAGCAGTTCTTC CAISPGLTTESYNEQFF
TRBJ2-3 TRBV7-2 TRBD2 NA TGTGCCAGCAGCCTCCTAGCGGGAGTTGCAGATACGCAGTATTTT CASSLLAGVADTQYF
TRBJ2-2 TRBV30 NA NA TGTGCCTGGAGGTACACCGGGGAGCTGTTTTTT CAWRYTGELFF
TRBJ2-1 TRBV9 NA NA TGTGCCAGCAGCCCCGGCAATGAGCAGTTCTTC CASSPGNEQFF
TRBJ2-3 TRBV28 NA NA TGTGCCAGCAGATCACAGGGCACAGATACGCAGTATTTT CASRSQGTDTQYF
TRBJ1-5 TRBV19 NA once TGTGCCAGTAGTATAGTTAGGGCGGGCAATCAGCCCCAGCATTTT CASSIVRAGNQPQHF
TRBJ2-4 TRBV5-1 TRBD2 NA TGCGCCAGCAGCCAGCGGGACGGTGGAGCCAAAAACATTCAGTACTTC CASSQRDGGAKNIQYF
TRBJ2-7 TRBV28 NA few TGTGCCAGCAGTTTGTTTCAGGGCAGGGGATTAACCTACGAGCAGTACTTC CASSLFQGRGLTYEQYF
TRBJ2-5 TRBV15 NA NA TGTGCCACCAGCGGACTAAGGGGGACAGCTCAAGAGACCCAGTACTTC CATSGLRGTAQETQYF
TRBJ2-1 TRBV4-3 NA NA TGCGCCAGCAGCCAAGGGCCAGGGGTTGGGGACAATGAGCAGTTCTTC CASSQGPGVGDNEQFF
TRBJ1-2 TRBV18 NA once TGTGCCAGCTCACCGATAGCGACAGGAGCTAACTATGGCTACACCTTC CASSPIATGANYGYTF
TRBJ1-5 TRBV2 NA once TGTGCCAGCAGTGAAGAATGGCAGCCCCAGCATTTT CASSEEWQPQHF
TRBJ1-1 TRBV7-9 NA once TGTGCCAGCAGCGTAGGAACTAATGAAGCTTTCTTT CASSVGTNEAFF
TRBJ2-4 TRBV5-6 TRBD2 NA TGTGCCAGCAGATCGAGCGGGAGCAACATTCAGTACTTC CASRSSGSNIQYF
TRBJ1-3 TRBV28 TRBD1 NA TGTGCCAGCGAAGAGACAGGGGAAGGCTCTGGAAACACCATATATTTT CASEETGEGSGNTIYF
TRBJ1-2 TRBV6-6 NA NA TGTGCCAGCAGTTACTCCTCCTGGGCTAACTATGGCTACACCTTC CASSYSSWANYGYTF
TRBJ1-2 TRBV4-3 TRBD1 once TGCGCCAGCAGCCAAGGGGACAGGGGGGGACTCTATGGCTACACCTTC CASSQGDRGGLYGYTF
TRBJ2-5 TRBV7-6 NA once TGTGCCAGCAGCCCCCCCCGCGAGACCCAGTACTTC CASSPPRETQYF
TRBJ1-2 TRBV2 NA NA TGTGCCAGCAGTGACTTCAGGGTCGGCTATGGCTACACCTTC CASSDFRVGYGYTF
TRBJ1-6 TRBV5-4 NA NA TGTGCCAGCAGCCTAGGTAATTCACCCCTCCACTTT CASSLGNSPLHF
TRBJ2-1 TRBV30 TRBD2 NA TGTGCCTGGGAACTAGCGGGAGGCAATGAGCAGTTCTTC CAWELAGGNEQFF
TRBJ2-7 TRBV6-5 NA NA TGTGCCAGCAGTTACTTCCCAGGGACCGTCTACGAGCAGTACTTC CASSYFPGTVYEQYF
TRBJ2-1 TRBV13 TRBD2 NA TGTGCCAGCAGCTGGGGAGGGGTGATCAATGAGCAGTTCTTC CASSWGGVINEQFF
TRBJ2-3 TRBV5-4 NA NA TGTGCCAGCAGCTTTCCCACCGGGACGGCTTGTGAGTTT CASSFPTGTACEF
TRBJ1-5 TRBV27 NA NA TGTGCCAGCAGTTTGGGGGGGGCCAATCAGCCCCAGCATTTT CASSLGGANQPQHF
TRBJ1-1 TRBV9 NA NA TGTGCCAGCAGCCGCGGTGTGAACACTGAAGCTTTCTTT CASSRGVNTEAFF
TRBJ2-7 TRBV4-1 TRBD2 NA TGCGCCAGCAGCCAAGATTCCAGCGGGGGGGATATATCCTACGAGCAGTACTTC CASSQDSSGGDISYEQYF
TRBJ1-2 TRBV30 NA NA TGTGCCTGGAAGAGGAGGGGCGACTACTATGGCTACACCTTC CAWKRRGDYYGYTF
TRBJ1-5 TRBV4-1 NA NA TGCGCCAGCAGCCAAGATCCCGGGGAAGGCCAGCCCCAGCATTTT CASSQDPGEGQPQHF
TRBJ1-1 TRBV15 NA NA TGTGCCACCAGCAGAGATCTGTCAGGGGTGGAAACTTTCTTT CATSRDLSGVETFF
TRBJ2-1 TRBV6-6 NA once TGTGCCAGCAGTTACGGGGGTGAGCAGTTCTTC CASSYGGEQFF
TRBJ2-1 TRBV6-6 TRBD1 once TGTGCCAGCAGTTCCTTGGACAGGGAGGACTACAATGAGCAGTTCTTC CASSSLDREDYNEQFF
TRBJ2-3 TRBV7-9 NA NA TGTGCCAGCAGCTTAAGTGAACTAGTTCTAACAGATACGCAGTATTTT CASSLSELVLTDTQYF
TRBJ2-3 TRBV15 NA NA TGTGCCACCAGCAGACCCGGTGGCACAGATACGCAGTATTTT CATSRPGGTDTQYF
TRBJ1-5 TRBV29-1 TRBD1 NA TGCAGCGTTGGGGACAGCAGCAATCAGCCCCAGCATTTT CSVGDSSNQPQHF
TRBJ2-7 TRBV19 NA NA TGTGCCAGTAGTATTTGGGGTCGAGAGCAGTACTTC CASSIWGREQYF
TRBJ2-3 TRBV9 NA once TGTGCCAGCAGCGTCGGGGGTGTATCCACAGATACGCAGTATTTT CASSVGGVSTDTQYF
TRBJ2-4 TRBV21-1 NA NA TGTGCCAGCAGCATCCGGACAGGGATAGGGGTAGCCAAAAACATTCAGTACTTC CASSIRTGIGVAKNIQYF
TRBJ2-1 TRBV9 TRBD2 NA TGTGCCAGCAGCGTAGTGACCGGGAGGAGCGATGAGCAGTTCTTC CASSVVTGRSDEQFF
TRBJ1-5 TRBV30 NA NA TGTGCCTGGAACAGCGGTACAGGTAATCAGCCCCAGCATTTT CAWNSGTGNQPQHF
TRBJ2-1 TRBV6-5 TRBD2 NA TGTGCCAGCAGTTATGGCGGGGGAAGCTCCTACAATGAGCAGTTCTTC CASSYGGGSSYNEQFF
TRBJ2-3 TRBV13 NA NA TGTGCCAGCAGCTTAGGCCCAGATACGCAGTATTTT CASSLGPDTQYF
TRBJ1-2 TRBV30 NA NA TGTGCCTGGAGTACGACCCAGGAGGGCTATGGCTACACCTTC CAWSTTQEGYGYTF
TRBJ1-2 TRBV28 NA NA TGTGCCAGCAGTCCGTGGAGGGGGGTCGAGGGCTACACCTTC CASSPWRGVEGYTF
TRBJ1-6 TRBV4-1 NA NA TGCGCCAGCAGCCAAGTTCAGGCCTATAATTCACCCCTCCACTTT CASSQVQAYNSPLHF
TRBJ2-3 TRBV6-5 NA few TGTGCCATTGGAGGGCGGGGGCTCACAGATACGCAGTATTTT CAIGGRGLTDTQYF
TRBJ2-7 TRBV6-5 NA NA TGTGCCAGCAGTTACTCGAGCGGCACCCGTGGGCAGTACTTC CASSYSSGTRGQYF
TRBJ1-2 TRBV10-3 NA once TGTGCCATCAGTGTCCCAGGGGTCGACTATGGCTACACCTTC CAISVPGVDYGYTF
TRBJ2-7 TRBV4-3 NA NA TGCGCCAGCAGCCAAGATCCCGCGGCGGGGGAGCAGTACTTC CASSQDPAAGEQYF
TRBJ1-5 TRBV19 NA NA TGTGCCAGTAAAGGCGGATCTAATCAGCCCCAGCATTTT CASKGGSNQPQHF
TRBJ2-7 TRBV28 NA NA TGTGCCAGCAGTTTACGACTAGTCCCAAGCGAGCAGTACTTC CASSLRLVPSEQYF
TRBJ1-1 TRBV11-2 NA NA TGTGCCAGCAGCCCCGGGAGATGGGGACTTCCAATGAACACTGAAGCTTTCTTT CASSPGRWGLPMNTEAFF
TRBJ2-3 TRBV7-2 NA NA TGTGCCAGCAGCTTAGAAAGCACAGATACGCAGTATTTT CASSLESTDTQYF
TRBJ1-4 TRBV28 TRBD1 once TGTGCCAGCAGCCCCCCCCAGGGGGAATCTAATGAAAAACTGTTTTTT CASSPPQGESNEKLFF